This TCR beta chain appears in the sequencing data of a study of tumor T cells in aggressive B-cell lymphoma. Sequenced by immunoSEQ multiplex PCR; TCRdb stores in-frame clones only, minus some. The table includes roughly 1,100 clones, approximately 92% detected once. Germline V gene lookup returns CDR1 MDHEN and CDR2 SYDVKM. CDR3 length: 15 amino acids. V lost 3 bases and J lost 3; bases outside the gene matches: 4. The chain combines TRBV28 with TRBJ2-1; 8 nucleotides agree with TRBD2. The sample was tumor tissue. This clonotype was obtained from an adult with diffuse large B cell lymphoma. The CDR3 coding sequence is TGTGCCAGCAGTTTTTCTAGCGGGTTCTACAATGAGCAGTTCTTC. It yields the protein CASSFSSGFYNEQFF.